This T cell receptor beta chain was identified during a study of cytomegalovirus exposure and HLA in healthy donors. Background on the study: In an earlier analysis, around 100 million unique TCR beta sequences were found from some 200 million T cells.

As concerns this clone: Its target is not known.

General study findings and limits: Cytomegalovirus-associated status was assigned to roughly 160 TCR beta chains. It is likely that the observed cluster of highly shared sequence variants was a sequencing artifact.

The CDR3 runs 12 residues. Looked up from germline, CDR1 is SGHTA and CDR2 is FQGNSA. The V gene lost 3 bases and the J gene lost 6 bases, with 8 bases spanning the gap. The PCR employed 60 Vbeta primers together with 13 Jbeta primers. Clones were sequenced by immunoSEQ multiplex PCR, and TCRdb holds only the in-frame ones, with some missing. The sample table includes around 150,000 clones. This chain joins TRBV7-2 and TRBJ1-2; a possible D gene is TRBD1 (6 bases). The origin of this receptor is a woman aged 55-70 years in good health and CMV-seronegative. Sequencing was done on a sample of PBMCs. This chain's CDR3 is CASSFRQDGYTF. The CDR3 coding sequence is TGTGCCAGCAGCTTTCGACAGGATGGCTACACCTTC. Filled out from reference TRBV7-2 and TRBJ1-2, the complete variable domain reads GAGVSQSPSNKVTEKGKDVELRCDPISGHTALYWYRQSLGQGLEFLIYFQGNSAPDKSGLPSDRFSAERTGGSVSTLTIQRTQQEDSAVYLCASSFRQDGYTFGSGTRLTVV.